This TCR beta chain was identified during a study of identical twins. One entry per CDR3 protein results from TCRdb running MiXCR on the 5' RACE reads. The sample holds fewer than 900,000 distinct CDR3 sequences; around 20% are singletons and the top ten take roughly 4%. In its sample, this clonotype was seen a few times. Its antigen remains unidentified. CDR3 length: 13 residues. Germline V gene data show CDR1 as LNHNV and CDR2 as YYDKDF (reference sequence). Trimming removed 11 bases from V and 3 bases from J, with 17 bases in between. The study, taken as a whole, reports: For monozygotic twins, models underestimated out-of-frame TCR alpha sharing.

These records were also assigned to another study, of T cells expressing NK-cell markers. That work adds: Seven of the eight sequenced donors were HCMV-seropositive; one was seronegative. Dominant NKG2C+ clonotypes in roughly 6 donors made up roughly 1.0-7.0% of CD8+ T cells.

The specimen sequenced was PBMCs. The chain carries TRBV15 and TRBJ2-7; tentative D call: TRBD1 (5 bases). The clonotype was recovered from a young woman in good health. The CDR3: CAPHLQGDYEQYF. The CDR3 DNA sequence: TGTGCCCCCCACCTTCAGGGTGACTACGAGCAGTACTTC.